The T cell receptor (beta chain) under discussion was sequenced for a study of cytomegalovirus exposure and HLA in healthy donors. Study-wide findings and caveats: Apparent HLA restriction characterized most CMV-associated TCR beta chains in a later analysis. What was likely a sequencing artifact was a cluster of highly shared sequence variants. Some TCR beta chains (164 of them) were listed as cytomegalovirus-associated.

With respect to this clone: What it binds is unknown.

The PCR employed 60 Vbeta primers together with 13 Jbeta primers. The assay was immunoSEQ multiplex PCR, and TCRdb's table has in-frame clones only and misses some. The sample holds a few hundred thousand clones, almost 85% seen once. The V end lost 4 bases, the J end lost 1 base, and 20 bases lay between the germline ends. Germline V CDR1 and CDR2: SGHTA, FQGNSA. The CDR3 totals 17 residues. This TCR was recovered from a woman in her thirties or forties in good health and CMV-seronegative. What was sequenced was PBMCs. The chain carries TRBV7-2 and TRBJ2-7, with D perhaps matching TRBD1 (5 bases). The CDR3 DNA follows: TGTGCCAGCAGCTCCTTTGTGATCACAGGCTATTCCTACGAGCAGTACTTC. Residues: CASSSFVITGYSYEQYF.